This T cell receptor beta chain appears in the sequencing data of a study of cytomegalovirus exposure and HLA in healthy donors (dated by TCRdb to between 2016 and 2019). Looking at the study overall: According to a later analysis, the 120 or so validation repertoires were produced on the same platform as the 680 or so repertoires of the first cohort. High-throughput TCR immunosequencing, statistical association of individual TCRs with disease status, and machine learning were combined to predict cytomegalovirus infection status. The study was designed to test whether signatures of past pathogen exposure could be identified by cataloging public T cell receptors. In addition to the first cohort of 666 subjects, a separate validation cohort of approximately 130 different subjects was used. The paper as a whole reports these results and caveats: In vitro tests confirmed that a few of the cytomegalovirus-associated TCR beta chains recognize cytomegalovirus antigens. Most TCR sequences were observed very rarely across donors, whereas some public TCRs were present in many individuals. According to the authors, the approach could potentially be generalized to other disease states and immunological phenotypes. Of the cluster scores, 85% to 95% were above 0 in a later analysis, which found that TCRs clustered in the first cohort also tended to co-occur in the approximately 120 validation repertoires. In the study, some 160 TCR beta chains were listed as associated with cytomegalovirus. A later analysis lacked HLA typing for the validation cohort, so it scored co-occurrence in that cohort across all 110 or so repertoires. Cytomegalovirus status was reported to be diagnosed by the classifier with high specificity and sensitivity in both the original and validation cohorts.

The library relied on the immunoSEQ multiplex PCR assay. On the study's bioinformatics: A statistical classification framework was developed to diagnose cytomegalovirus status using the catalog of TCR beta chain sequences. TCRdb provides this immuneACCESS table in a form limited to in-frame rearrangements. Some clones are lacking; in checked studies, under half of them reflect an unresolved V gene, and why the rest are absent is not known. The DNA gave D and trimming, while V, J and clone size come from that table. Present in this sample are more than 250,000 clones, 75% to 90% of which were seen just once. In total, the top ten clones hold approximately 1% of the sample. The donors belonged to the validation cohort of about 110 subjects, which was separate from the roughly 670-subject first cohort. As regards this clone: Its antigen target is currently unknown. No much larger clone is present one base from it, and per-base qualities are unavailable.

The source is a woman aged 25-40 years in good health and CMV-seropositive. Material for sequencing was PBMCs.

The DNA is as follows: TGTGCCAGTAGGGACTCGACTAGCGGGAGCCACGAGCAGTACTTC. This sequence encodes CASRDSTSGSHEQYF. The chain was built from TRBV19 and TRBJ2-7; TRBD2 agrees with 12 junctional bases. Its CDR3 holds 15 amino acids, cysteine through phenylalanine. Solely the CDR3 DNA is kept, with 45 bases framed from the first base. Germline trimming amounts to 6 bases on V and 5 bases on J, with 8 as the count of junction bases outside the gene matches. Sequences LNHDA (CDR1) and SQIVND (CDR2) are obtained from the germline V gene (reference sequence).